These 22 T cell receptor beta chains came from one sample sequenced in a study of T cell responses to AZD1222 COVID-19 vaccine. Sequencing used immunoSEQ multiplex PCR; TCRdb keeps in-frame clones, though not all of them. The sample lists some 89,000 clones, about 88% occurring once. The sequences come from peripheral blood, collected on day 0 of AZD1222 vaccination. These receptors originate from an adult in good health.

This chain links TRBV5-1 with TRBJ2-2; D is unclear. CDR3 size: 15 residues. Looked up from germline, CDR1 is SGHRS and CDR2 is YFSETQ. The ends were cut back, 2 bases at V and 2 bases at J, with 10 bases in the middle. CDR3 amino acids: CASSLSRTNTGELFF. The DNA for the CDR3 is TGCGCCAGCAGCTTATCCCGTACCAACACCGGGGAGCTGTTTTTT.

This chain joins TRBV3-1 (or the pseudogene TRBV3-2) and TRBJ2-7; D uncertain. Germline V lookup: CDR1 LGHDT, CDR2 YNNKEL (reference sequence). Trimming took off 4 bases at V and 7 bases at J, with 17 bases between the two ends. This CDR3 has 14 amino acids. This CDR3 reads CASSPRAASREQYF. CDR3 coding DNA: TGTGCCAGCAGCCCCCGGGCAGCTTCGAGGGAGCAGTACTTC.

V and J are TRBV4-1 and TRBJ1-2; no firm D call. Germline V gives CDR1 MGHRA, CDR2 YSYEKL. V lost 0 bases and J 5 bases, leaving 10 bases between the germline ends. The CDR3 has 14 residues. As DNA, the CDR3 is TGCGCCAGCAGCCAAGAAGGGCAGATATATGGCTACACCTTC. This codes for CASSQEGQIYGYTF.

The chain's CDR3 is CASSSRDRAPYEQYF. CDR3 in DNA: TGTGCCAGCAGCTCCCGGGACAGAGCCCCCTACGAGCAGTACTTC. V usage is TRBV11-2 and J usage is TRBJ2-7; TRBD1 matches at 7 bases. The CDR3 runs 15 residues. V shed 4 bases and J 2 bases; nucleotides not matched to a gene: 8. The germline V gene has CDR1 SGHAT and CDR2 FQNNGV.

This rearrangement joins TRBV6-4 to TRBJ2-3; D tentatively reads TRBD1 or TRBD2 (5 bases each). The CDR3 is made up of 14 amino acids. V lost 0 bases and J 4 bases, leaving 8 bases between the germline ends. The germline V gene has CDR1 MRHNA and CDR2 SNTAGT. The CDR3 DNA reads as TGTGCCAGCAGTGACTCGGGGACCCCAGATACGCAGTATTTT. Amino acid sequence: CASSDSGTPDTQYF.

V is TRBV4-2 and J is TRBJ1-3; D gene uncertain. The CDR3 is 16 amino acids. The germline gives CDR1 LGHNA, CDR2 YNFKEQ. V lost 1 base to trimming and J lost 0 bases, with 10 bases between them. The CDR3 is CASSQGAAFSGNTIYF. DNA for the CDR3: TGTGCCAGCAGCCAAGGCGCGGCGTTCTCTGGAAACACCATATATTTT.

This clone has just a few counts. This chain uses TRBV4-1 with TRBJ2-7, with D tentatively TRBD2 (6 bases). In germline, CDR1 is MGHRA, CDR2 YSYEKL. This CDR3 has 14 residues. Trimming took 1 base from V and 6 from J, leaving 13 bases between them. The CDR3 here is CASSQVTGVSEQYF. The CDR3 region has the DNA TGCGCCAGCAGCCAAGTGACGGGGGTGAGCGAGCAGTACTTC.

The chain combines TRBV3-1 (or the pseudogene TRBV3-2) with TRBJ2-7, with no clear D. The CDR3 runs 14 residues. Trimming cost V 3 bases and J 6 bases, with 15 bases left between them. CDR1 and CDR2 from the germline V gene are LGHDT and YNNKEL (reference sequence). The CDR3 nucleotides read TGTGCCAGCAGCCATCGCCGCACTCCTGGCGAGCAGTACTTC. Its translation is CASSHRRTPGEQYF.

This chain links TRBV12-5 with TRBJ2-4; 9 nucleotides align to TRBD1. This CDR3 has 16 amino acids. Germline V gene data show CDR1 as LGHNT and CDR2 as FRNRAP. J gave up 4 bases and V 6 bases, and 10 bases lay outside the gene matches. The CDR3 loop reads CASGIFGGTGKNIQYF. CDR3 nucleotides: TGTGCTAGTGGCATCTTCGGGGGGACAGGGAAAAACATTCAGTACTTC.

The chain employs TRBV29-1 and TRBJ1-1, with TRBD1 as a possible D gene (5 bases). V lost 7 bases and J 2 bases, leaving 11 bases between the germline ends. The CDR3 is 12 residues long. Germline CDR1 reads SQVTM; CDR2 reads ANQGSEA. The CDR3 nucleotides are TGCAGCGCTGGAACAGGTAACACTGAAGCTTTCTTT. Translated: CSAGTGNTEAFF.

The rearrangement joins TRBV28 to TRBJ1-2; the D is unclear. The germline CDR1 and CDR2 sequences are MDHEN and SYDVKM. CDR3 length: 13 residues. The V end was cut by 4 bases, the J end by 6 bases, with 12 bases between. Here the CDR3 reads CASSSERAHGYTF. DNA for the CDR3: TGTGCCAGCAGTTCGGAGAGGGCGCATGGCTACACCTTC.

The V gene is TRBV18, the J gene TRBJ2-1; 14 positions agree with TRBD2. CDR3 size: 17 residues. J gave up 10 bases and V 1 base, and 9 bases lay outside the gene matches. Germline V gene lookup returns CDR1 KGHSH and CDR2 LQKENI. CDR3 in DNA: TGTGCCAGCTCACCACTGGAAGGGACTAGCGGGAGAGCGGAGCAGTTCTTC. This sequence encodes CASSPLEGTSGRAEQFF.

This clone was observed a single time. The chain carries TRBV6-5 and TRBJ2-2, with a weak D call TRBD2 (5 bases). With 10 bases removed from V and 6 bases from J, the gap between germline ends came to 18 bases. The CDR3 spans 14 residues. From germline, CDR1 is MNHEY and CDR2 SVGAGI. CDR3 coding DNA: TGTGCCACCCAAAGGCCGGGGTCGGCCGGGGAGCTGTTTTTT. It translates to CATQRPGSAGELFF.

The V gene is TRBV3-1 (or the pseudogene TRBV3-2), the J gene TRBJ1-1; a weak D match, TRBD1 (6 bases). The germline gives CDR1 LGHDT, CDR2 YNNKEL (reference sequence). V was trimmed by 2 bases and J by 4 bases, leaving 14 bases between them. This CDR3 has 15 amino acids. CDR3: CASSQTGIGATEAFF. The CDR3 DNA reads TGTGCCAGCAGCCAAACAGGGATAGGGGCCACTGAAGCTTTCTTT.

The chain employs TRBV5-8 and TRBJ2-1, with TRBD2 matching 12 bases. The CDR3 covers 16 residues. CDR1 and CDR2 (germline): SGHTS, YDEGEE. J was trimmed by 6 bases and V by 4 bases; bases with no gene match: 8. The CDR3: CASSHRLAGVANEQFF. The CDR3 DNA is TGTGCCAGCAGCCACCGACTAGCGGGGGTCGCCAATGAGCAGTTCTTC.

The rearrangement joins TRBV4-1 to TRBJ1-1; TRBD1 agrees at 7 bases. V gave up 2 bases and J gave up 11 bases; unmatched junction bases: 8. Germline values: CDR1 MGHRA, CDR2 YSYEKL. The CDR3 is 13 residues long. CDR3 sequence reads: CASSQPTGAGAFF. In nucleotides, the CDR3 is TGCGCCAGCAGCCAACCTACAGGGGCTGGGGCTTTCTTT.

This clone was counted a single time. The chain joins TRBV19 to TRBJ1-2; tentatively, D is TRBD1 (5 bases). V gave up 7 bases and J gave up 8 bases, with 17 bases separating them. From germline, CDR1 is LNHDA and CDR2 SQIVND (reference sequence). This CDR3 comprises 13 residues. CDR3 region: CASTSRDVGGYTF. Written as DNA, the CDR3 is TGTGCCAGTACAAGCCGGGACGTTGGAGGCTACACCTTC.

The J gene is TRBJ1-2, the V gene TRBV7-9, with D tentatively TRBD1 (5 bases). Per germline, CDR1 SEHNR and CDR2 FQNEAQ (reference sequence). V lost 10 bases, J lost 4 bases, and 10 bases lay in between. CDR3 length: 11 residues. As DNA, the CDR3 is TGTGCCACCACTGGGGGCTATGGCTACACCTTC. Amino acids: CATTGGYGYTF.

The chain links TRBV27 to TRBJ2-3; 12 bases match TRBD2. The V gene's germline CDR1 is MNHEY and CDR2 SMNVEV (reference sequence). The junction had 12 bases not matched to a gene; V was cut back by 6 bases and J by 5 bases. The CDR3 is 17 residues long. CDR3 sequence reads: CASSLSFLAGGKDTQYF. CDR3 bases: TGTGCCAGCAGCCTATCCTTCCTAGCGGGAGGGAAAGATACGCAGTATTTT.

V gene TRBV19 combines with J gene TRBJ2-5; D unresolved. The germline gives CDR1 LNHDA, CDR2 SQIVND (reference sequence). This CDR3 is built from 15 residues. V lost 3 bases, J lost 1 base, and 12 bases lay in between. The CDR3 region is CASSMKDPLQETQYF. Written as DNA, the CDR3 is TGTGCCAGTAGTATGAAGGACCCCCTCCAAGAGACCCAGTACTTC.

The rearrangement joins TRBV7-3 to TRBJ1-1; TRBD1 matches at 10 bases. Germline CDR1 is SGHTA and CDR2 is FQGTGA. This CDR3 region has 14 residues. V gave up 4 bases and J gave up 10 bases; unmatched junction bases: 9. The CDR3 DNA follows: TGTGCCAGCAGCTCATCACCGGGACAGGGGAGAGCTTTCTTT. This gives the protein CASSSSPGQGRAFF.

V usage is TRBV1 and J usage is TRBJ1-5; the table gives TRBD1 as D, unverified against the DNA. TRBV1 is classified as a pseudogene. The CDR3 runs 17 residues. DNA of the CDR3: TGCACCAGCAGCCATGAACAAGACACCTTGGGTCGTCAGCCCCAGCATTTT. Its translation: CTSSHEQDTLGRQPQHF.